This TCR beta chain was retrieved from a study of T cells in Graves' hyperthyroidism and ophthalmopathy. This clonotype was observed a handful of times. Its antigen remains unidentified. Findings of the study overall: In validation, the model predicted ophthalmopathy. These predictions came a median about 6 months before onset.

This CDR3 has 12 residues. Trimming removed 2 bases at V and 6 bases at J, with 8 bases between. The TCR beta CDR3 regions underwent amplification using RNA transcripts as the source. TCR CDR3 regions were first amplified by RT-PCR with HTBI primers. A single record per CDR3 protein comes from TCRdb applying MiXCR to the multiplex PCR reads. The data hold some 500,000 distinct CDR3 sequences, with approximately 24% observed a single time. Fresh 10 ml peripheral blood yielded PBMCs. This sequence joins TRBV12-3 or TRBV12-4 and TRBJ2-7; D gene uncertain. Sequenced material: blood. The source of this sequence is a woman between 25 and 40 years old with Graves' ophthalmopathy. The CDR3 nucleotides are TGTGCCAGCAGTTTAACCTCTGCCGAGCAGTACTTC. It is translated as CASSLTSAEQYF.